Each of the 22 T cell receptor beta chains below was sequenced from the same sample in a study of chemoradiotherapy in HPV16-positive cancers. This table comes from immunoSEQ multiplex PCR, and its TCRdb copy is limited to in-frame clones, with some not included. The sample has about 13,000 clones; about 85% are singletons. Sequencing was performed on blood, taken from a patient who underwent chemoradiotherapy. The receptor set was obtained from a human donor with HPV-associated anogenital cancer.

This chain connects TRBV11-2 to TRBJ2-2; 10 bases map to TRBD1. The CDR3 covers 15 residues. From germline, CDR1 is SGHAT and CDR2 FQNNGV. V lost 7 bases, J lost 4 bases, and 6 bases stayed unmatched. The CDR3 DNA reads TGTGCCAGCACCCGACAGGGGGCATCCACCGGGGAGCTGTTTTTT. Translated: CASTRQGASTGELFF. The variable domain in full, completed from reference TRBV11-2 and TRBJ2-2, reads EAGVAQSPRYKIIEKRQSVAFWCNPISGHATLYWYQQILGQGPKLLIQFQNNGVVDDSQLPKDRFSAERLKGVDSTLKIQPAKLEDSAVYLCASTRQGASTGELFFGEGSRLTVL.

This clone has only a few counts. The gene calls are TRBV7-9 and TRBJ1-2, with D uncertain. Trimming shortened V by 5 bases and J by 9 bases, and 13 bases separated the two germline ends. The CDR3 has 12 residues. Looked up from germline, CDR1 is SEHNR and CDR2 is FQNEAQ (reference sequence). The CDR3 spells CASSPLIGSYTF. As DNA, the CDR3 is TGTGCCAGCAGCCCGCTGATAGGAAGCTACACCTTC. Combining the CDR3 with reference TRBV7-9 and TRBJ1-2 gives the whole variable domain DTGVSQNPRHKITKRGQNVTFRCDPISEHNRLYWYRQTLGQGPEFLTYFQNEAQLEKSRLLSDRFSAERPKGSFSTLEIQRTEQGDSAMYLCASSPLIGSYTFGSGTRLTVV.

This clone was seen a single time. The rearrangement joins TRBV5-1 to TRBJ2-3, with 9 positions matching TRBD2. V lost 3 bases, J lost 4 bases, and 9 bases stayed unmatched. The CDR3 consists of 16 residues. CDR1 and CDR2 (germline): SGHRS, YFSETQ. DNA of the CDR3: TGCGCCAGCAGCTCCCTTTATAGCGGGGGATCAGATACGCAGTATTTT. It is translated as CASSSLYSGGSDTQYF.

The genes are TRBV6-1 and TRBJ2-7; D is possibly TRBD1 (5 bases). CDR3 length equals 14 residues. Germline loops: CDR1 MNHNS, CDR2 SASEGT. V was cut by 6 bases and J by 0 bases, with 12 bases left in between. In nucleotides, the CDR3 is TGTGCCAGCAGCGATACAGGAAACTCCTACGAGCAGTACTTC. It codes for CASSDTGNSYEQYF.

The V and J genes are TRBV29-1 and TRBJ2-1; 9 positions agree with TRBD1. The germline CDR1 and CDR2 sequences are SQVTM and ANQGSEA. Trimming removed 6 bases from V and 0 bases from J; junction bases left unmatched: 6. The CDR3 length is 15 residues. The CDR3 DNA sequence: TGCAGCGTCGCTAACAGGGGGCTCTCCTACAATGAGCAGTTCTTC. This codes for CSVANRGLSYNEQFF.

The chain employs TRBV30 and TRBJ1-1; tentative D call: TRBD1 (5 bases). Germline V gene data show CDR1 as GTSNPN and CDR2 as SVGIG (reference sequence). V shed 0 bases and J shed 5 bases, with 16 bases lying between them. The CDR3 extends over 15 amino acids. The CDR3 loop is CAWSVGYTGGTEAFF. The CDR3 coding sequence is TGTGCCTGGAGTGTAGGATATACAGGTGGAACTGAAGCTTTCTTT.

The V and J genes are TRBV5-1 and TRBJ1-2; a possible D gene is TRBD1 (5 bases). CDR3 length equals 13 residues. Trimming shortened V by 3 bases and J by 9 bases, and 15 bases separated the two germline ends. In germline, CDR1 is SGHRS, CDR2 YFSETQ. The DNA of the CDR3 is TGCGCCAGCAGCTCGGGGGGGTGGGAGAGCTACACCTTC. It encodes CASSSGGWESYTF.

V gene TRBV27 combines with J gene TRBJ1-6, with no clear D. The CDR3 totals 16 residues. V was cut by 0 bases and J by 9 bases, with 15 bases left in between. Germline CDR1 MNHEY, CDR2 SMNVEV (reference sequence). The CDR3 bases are TGTGCCAGCAGTTTATCTAGCGTCCCCCTTCGTTCACCCCTCCACTTT. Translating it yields CASSLSSVPLRSPLHF.

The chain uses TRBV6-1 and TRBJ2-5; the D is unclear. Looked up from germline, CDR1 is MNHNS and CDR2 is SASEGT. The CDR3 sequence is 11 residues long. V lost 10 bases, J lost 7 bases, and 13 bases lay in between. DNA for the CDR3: TGTGCCACCACACTCATAGGGACCCAGTACTTC. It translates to CATTLIGTQYF.

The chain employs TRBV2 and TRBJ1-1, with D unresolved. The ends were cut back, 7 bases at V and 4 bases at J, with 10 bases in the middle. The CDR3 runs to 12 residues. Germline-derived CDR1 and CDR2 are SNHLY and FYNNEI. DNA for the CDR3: TGTGCCAGCAATGTGGCATTCACTGAAGCTTTCTTT. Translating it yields CASNVAFTEAFF. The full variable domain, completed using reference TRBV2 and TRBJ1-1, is EPEVTQTPSHQVTQMGQEVILRCVPISNHLYFYWYRQILGQKVEFLVSFYNNEISEKSEIFDDQFSVERPDGSNFTLKIRSTKLEDSAMYFCASNVAFTEAFFGQGTRLTVV.

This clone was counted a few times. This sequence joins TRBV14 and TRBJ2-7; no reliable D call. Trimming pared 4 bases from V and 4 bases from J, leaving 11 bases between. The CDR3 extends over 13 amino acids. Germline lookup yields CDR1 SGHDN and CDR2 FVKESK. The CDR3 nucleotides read TGTGCCAGCAGCCCTCTAGGGATTTACGAGCAGTACTTC. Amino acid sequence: CASSPLGIYEQYF.

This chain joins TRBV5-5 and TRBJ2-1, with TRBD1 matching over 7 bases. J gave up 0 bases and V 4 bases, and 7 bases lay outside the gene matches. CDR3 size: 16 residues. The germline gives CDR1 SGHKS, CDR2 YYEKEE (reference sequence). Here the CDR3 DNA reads TGTGCCAGCAGCAAGGGGACAGAAAGCTCCTACAATGAGCAGTTCTTC. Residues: CASSKGTESSYNEQFF. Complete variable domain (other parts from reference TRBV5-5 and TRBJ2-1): DAGVTQSPTHLIKTRGQQVTLRCSPISGHKSVSWYQQVLGQGPQFIFQYYEKEERGRGNFPDRFSARQFPNYSSELNVNALLLGDSALYLCASSKGTESSYNEQFFGPGTRLTVL.

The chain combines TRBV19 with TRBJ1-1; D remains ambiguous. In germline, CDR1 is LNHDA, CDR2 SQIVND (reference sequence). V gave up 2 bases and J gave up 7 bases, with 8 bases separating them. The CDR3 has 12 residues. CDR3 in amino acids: CASSIRVDEAFF. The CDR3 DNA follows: TGTGCCAGTAGTATACGGGTGGATGAAGCTTTCTTT.

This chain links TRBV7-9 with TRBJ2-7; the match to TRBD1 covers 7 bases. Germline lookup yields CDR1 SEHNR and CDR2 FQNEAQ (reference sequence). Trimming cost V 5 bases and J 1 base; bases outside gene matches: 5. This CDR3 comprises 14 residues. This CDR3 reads CASSGEQGSYEQYF. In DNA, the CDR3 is TGTGCCAGCAGCGGGGAACAGGGGTCCTACGAGCAGTACTTC.

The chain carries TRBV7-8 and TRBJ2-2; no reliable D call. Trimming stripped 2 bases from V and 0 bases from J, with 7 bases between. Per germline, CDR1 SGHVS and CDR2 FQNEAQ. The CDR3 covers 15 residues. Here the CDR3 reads CASSLQPSNTGELFF. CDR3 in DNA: TGTGCCAGCAGCTTACAACCGTCGAACACCGGGGAGCTGTTTTTT.

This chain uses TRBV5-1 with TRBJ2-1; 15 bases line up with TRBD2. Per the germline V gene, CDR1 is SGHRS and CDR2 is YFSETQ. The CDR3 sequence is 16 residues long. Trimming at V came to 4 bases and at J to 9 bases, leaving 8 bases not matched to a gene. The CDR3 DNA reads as TGCGCCAGCAGCATCGGACTAGCGGGGGGGGTTAGTGAGCAGTTCTTC. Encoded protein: CASSIGLAGGVSEQFF.

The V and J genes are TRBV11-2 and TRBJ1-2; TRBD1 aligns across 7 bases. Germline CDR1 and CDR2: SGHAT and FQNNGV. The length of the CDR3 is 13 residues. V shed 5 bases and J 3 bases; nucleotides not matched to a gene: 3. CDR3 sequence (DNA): TGTGCCAGCAGCCCAGACAGGGACTATGGCTACACCTTC. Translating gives CASSPDRDYGYTF.

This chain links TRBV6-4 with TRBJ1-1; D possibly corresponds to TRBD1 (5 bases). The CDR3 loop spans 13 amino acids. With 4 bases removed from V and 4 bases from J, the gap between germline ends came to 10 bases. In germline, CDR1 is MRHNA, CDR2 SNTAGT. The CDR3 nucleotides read TGTGCCAGCAGTGGTGGGGGTGGCACTGAAGCTTTCTTT. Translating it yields CASSGGGGTEAFF.

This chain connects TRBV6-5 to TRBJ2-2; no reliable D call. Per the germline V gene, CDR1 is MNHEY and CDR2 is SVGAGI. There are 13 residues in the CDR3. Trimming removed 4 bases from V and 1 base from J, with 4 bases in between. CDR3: CASSWRNTGELFF. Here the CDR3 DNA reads TGTGCCAGCAGTTGGAGGAACACCGGGGAGCTGTTTTTT.

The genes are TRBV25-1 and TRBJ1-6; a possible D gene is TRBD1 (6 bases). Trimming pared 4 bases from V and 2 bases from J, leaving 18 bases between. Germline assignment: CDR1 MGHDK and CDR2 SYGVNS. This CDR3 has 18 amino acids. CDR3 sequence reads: CASSAAEGGSAYNSPLHF. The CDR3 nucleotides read TGTGCCAGCAGTGCGGCTGAGGGGGGTAGCGCCTATAATTCACCCCTCCACTTT.

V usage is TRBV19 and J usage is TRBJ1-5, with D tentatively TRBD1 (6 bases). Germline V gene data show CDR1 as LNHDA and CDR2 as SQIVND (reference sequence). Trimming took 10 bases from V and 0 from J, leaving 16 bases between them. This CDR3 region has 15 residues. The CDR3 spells CATQGSRNSNQPQHF. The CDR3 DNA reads TGTGCCACCCAGGGGTCCCGCAATAGCAATCAGCCCCAGCATTTT.

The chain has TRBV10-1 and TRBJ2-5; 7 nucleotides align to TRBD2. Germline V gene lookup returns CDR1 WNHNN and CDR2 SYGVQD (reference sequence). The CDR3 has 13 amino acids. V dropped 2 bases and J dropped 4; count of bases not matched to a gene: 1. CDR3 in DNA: TGCGCCAGCAGTGAGGGCGGGGGAGAGACCCAGTACTTC. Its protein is CASSEGGGETQYF.